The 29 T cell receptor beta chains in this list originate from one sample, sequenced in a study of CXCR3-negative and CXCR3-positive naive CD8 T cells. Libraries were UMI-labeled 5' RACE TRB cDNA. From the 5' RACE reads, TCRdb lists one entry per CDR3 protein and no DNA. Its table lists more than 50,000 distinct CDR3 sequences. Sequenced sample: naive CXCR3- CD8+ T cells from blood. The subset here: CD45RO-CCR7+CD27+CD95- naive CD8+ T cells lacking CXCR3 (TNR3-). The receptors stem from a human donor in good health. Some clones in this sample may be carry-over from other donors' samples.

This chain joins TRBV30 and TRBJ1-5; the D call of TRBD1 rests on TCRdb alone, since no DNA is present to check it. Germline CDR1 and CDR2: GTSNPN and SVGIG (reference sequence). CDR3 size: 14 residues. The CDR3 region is CAWSVGTGWQPQHF.

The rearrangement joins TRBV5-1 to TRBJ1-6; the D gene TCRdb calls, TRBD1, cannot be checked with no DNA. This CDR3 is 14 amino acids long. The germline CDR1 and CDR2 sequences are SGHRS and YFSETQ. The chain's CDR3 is CAGSPAGKIPPLHF.

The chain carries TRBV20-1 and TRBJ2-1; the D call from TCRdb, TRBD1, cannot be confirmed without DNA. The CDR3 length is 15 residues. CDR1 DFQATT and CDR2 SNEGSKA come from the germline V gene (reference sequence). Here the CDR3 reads CSASSPGGKYNEQFF.

The CDR3: CSVEDRSNYNEQFF. The chain joins TRBV29-1 to TRBJ2-1. Germline V CDR1 and CDR2: SQVTM, ANQGSEA. This CDR3 has 14 amino acids.

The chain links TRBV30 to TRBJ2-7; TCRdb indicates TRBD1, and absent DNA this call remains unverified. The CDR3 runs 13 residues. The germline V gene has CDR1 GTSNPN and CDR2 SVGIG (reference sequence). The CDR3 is CAWTLRDSYEQYF.

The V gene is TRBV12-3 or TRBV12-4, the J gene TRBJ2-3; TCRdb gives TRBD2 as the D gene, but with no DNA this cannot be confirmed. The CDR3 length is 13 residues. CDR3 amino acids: CASSRDYPDTQYF.

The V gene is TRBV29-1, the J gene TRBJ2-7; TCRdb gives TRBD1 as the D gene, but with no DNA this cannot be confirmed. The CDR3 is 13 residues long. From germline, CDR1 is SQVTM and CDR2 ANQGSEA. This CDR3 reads CSVRGQGYYEQYF.

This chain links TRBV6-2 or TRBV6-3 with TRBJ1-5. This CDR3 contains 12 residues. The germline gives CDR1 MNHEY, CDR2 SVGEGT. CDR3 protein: CASRPAGQPQHF.

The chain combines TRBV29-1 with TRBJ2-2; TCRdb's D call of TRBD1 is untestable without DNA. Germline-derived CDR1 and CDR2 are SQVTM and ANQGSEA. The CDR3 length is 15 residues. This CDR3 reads CSVDGTGANTGELFF.

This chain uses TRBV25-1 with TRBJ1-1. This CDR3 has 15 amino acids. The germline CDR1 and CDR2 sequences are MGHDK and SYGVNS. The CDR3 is CASSDVYKLNTEAFF.

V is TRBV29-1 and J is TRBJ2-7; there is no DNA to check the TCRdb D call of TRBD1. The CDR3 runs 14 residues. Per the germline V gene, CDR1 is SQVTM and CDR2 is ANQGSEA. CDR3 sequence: CSVEVGDRLYEQYF.

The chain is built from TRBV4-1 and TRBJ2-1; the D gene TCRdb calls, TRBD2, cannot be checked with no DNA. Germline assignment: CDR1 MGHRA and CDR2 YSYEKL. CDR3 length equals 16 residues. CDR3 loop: CASSQDRTSGFNEQFF.

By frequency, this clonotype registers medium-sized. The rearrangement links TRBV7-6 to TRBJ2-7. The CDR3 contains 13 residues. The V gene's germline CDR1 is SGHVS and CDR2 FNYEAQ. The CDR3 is CASSLAPDYEQYF.

CDR3 loop: CASSPTGGSYNEQFF. This chain joins TRBV5-1 and TRBJ2-1; TCRdb designates TRBD1, a call that cannot be tested without DNA. CDR3 length: 15 amino acids. CDR1 and CDR2 from the germline V gene are SGHRS and YFSETQ.

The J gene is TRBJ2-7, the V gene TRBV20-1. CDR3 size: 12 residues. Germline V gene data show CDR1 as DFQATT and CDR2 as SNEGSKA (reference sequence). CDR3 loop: CSAVGTSYEQYF.

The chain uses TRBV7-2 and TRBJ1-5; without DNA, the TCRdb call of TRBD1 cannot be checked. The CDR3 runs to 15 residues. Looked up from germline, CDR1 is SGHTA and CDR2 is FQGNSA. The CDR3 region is CASSLGPGFNQPQHF.

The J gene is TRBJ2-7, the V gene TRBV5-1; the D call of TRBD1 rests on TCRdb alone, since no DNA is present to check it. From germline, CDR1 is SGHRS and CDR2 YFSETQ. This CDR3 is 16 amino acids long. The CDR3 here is CASSPDSTASTIEQYF.

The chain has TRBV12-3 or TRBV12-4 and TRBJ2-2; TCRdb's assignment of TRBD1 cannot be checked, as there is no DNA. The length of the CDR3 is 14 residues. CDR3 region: CASSPLSDSGELFF.

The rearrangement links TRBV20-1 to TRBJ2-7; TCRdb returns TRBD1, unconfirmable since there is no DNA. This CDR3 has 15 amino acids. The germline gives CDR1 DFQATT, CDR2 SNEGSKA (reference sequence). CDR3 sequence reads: CSARGRTGDFYEQYF.

The CDR3 is CASSTDYGQYF. J is TRBJ2-7 and V is TRBV9. Germline V CDR1 and CDR2: SGDLS, YYNGEE. This CDR3 region has 11 residues.

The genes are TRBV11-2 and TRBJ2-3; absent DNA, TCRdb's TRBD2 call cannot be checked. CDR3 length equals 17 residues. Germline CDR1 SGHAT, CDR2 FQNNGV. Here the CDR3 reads CASSSWTSGASTDTQYF.

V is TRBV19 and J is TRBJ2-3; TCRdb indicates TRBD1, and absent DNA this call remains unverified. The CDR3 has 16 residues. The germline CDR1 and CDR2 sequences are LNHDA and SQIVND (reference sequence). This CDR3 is CASNQPNRGGTDTQYF.

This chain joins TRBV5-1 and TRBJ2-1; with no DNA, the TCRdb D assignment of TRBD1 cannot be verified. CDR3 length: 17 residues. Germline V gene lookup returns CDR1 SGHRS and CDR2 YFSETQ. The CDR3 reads CASSLEGRGAHIYEQFF.

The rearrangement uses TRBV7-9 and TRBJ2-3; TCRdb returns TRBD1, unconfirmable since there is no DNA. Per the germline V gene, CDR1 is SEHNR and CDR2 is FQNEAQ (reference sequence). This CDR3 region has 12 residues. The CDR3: CASSSRGDTQYF. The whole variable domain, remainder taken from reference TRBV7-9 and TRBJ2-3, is DTGVSQNPRHKITKRGQNVTFRCDPISEHNRLYWYRQTLGQGPEFLTYFQNEAQLEKSRLLSDRFSAERPKGSFSTLEIQRTEQGDSAMYLCASSSRGDTQYFGPGTRLTVL.

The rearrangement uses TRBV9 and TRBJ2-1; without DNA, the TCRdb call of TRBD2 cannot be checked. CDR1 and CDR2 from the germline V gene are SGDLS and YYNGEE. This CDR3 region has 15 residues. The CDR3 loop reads CASSSQAGGHNEQFF.

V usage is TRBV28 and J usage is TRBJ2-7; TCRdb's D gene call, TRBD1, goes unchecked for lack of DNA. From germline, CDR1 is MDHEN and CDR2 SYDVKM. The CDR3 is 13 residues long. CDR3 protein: CASRLPDSYEQYF.

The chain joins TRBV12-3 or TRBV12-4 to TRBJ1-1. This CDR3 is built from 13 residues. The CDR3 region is CASSLGVATEAFF.

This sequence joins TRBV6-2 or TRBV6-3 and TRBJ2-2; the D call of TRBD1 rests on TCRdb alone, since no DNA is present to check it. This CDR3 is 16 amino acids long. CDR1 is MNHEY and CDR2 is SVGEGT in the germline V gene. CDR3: CASNPNTGLDTGELFF.

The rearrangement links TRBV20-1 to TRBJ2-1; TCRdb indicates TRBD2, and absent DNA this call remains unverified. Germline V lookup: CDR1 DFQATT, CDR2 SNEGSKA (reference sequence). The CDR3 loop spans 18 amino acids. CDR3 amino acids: CSARGLAGDSSSYNEQFF.